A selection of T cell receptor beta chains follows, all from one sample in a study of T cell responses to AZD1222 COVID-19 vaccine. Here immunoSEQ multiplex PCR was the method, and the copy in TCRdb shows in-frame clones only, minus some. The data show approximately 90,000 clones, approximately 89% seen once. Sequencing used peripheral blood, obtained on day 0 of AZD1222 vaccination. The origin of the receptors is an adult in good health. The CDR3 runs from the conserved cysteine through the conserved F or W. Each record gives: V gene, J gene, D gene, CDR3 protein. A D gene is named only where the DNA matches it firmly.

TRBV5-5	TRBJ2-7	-	CASSRRQGFVDSEQYF
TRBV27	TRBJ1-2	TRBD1	CASSLGARQGYGYTF
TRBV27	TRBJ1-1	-	CASKRGVNTEAFF
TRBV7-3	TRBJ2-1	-	CASSLKWVNSYNEQFF
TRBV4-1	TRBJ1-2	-	CASSQDHQGKGYTF
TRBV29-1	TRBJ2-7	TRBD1	CSATLWGQGVDEQYF
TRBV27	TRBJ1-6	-	CASSLSPGAANSPLHF
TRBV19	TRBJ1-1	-	CATAPGHFTEAFF
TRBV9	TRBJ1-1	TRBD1	CASSVEGQGATEAFF
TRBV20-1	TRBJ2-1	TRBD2	CSASPASGNNEQFF
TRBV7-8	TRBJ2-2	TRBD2	CASSVGFLSGRSAGELFF
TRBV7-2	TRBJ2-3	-	CASSLRPSDTQYF
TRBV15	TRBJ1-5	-	CATSRDGYSNQPQHF
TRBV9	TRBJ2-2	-	CASSVDQGVFRNTGELFF
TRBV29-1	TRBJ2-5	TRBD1	CSGWGTGALQETQYF
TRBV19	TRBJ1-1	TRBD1	CASRPTGGVTEAFF